This record looks at one TCR beta chain sequence and its context. Antigen: not known. These data originate in a study of Ad26.COV2.S vaccination and SARS-CoV-2 variants. As for the study in general: Ad26.COV2.S, an intramuscular injection, was given once or twice 56 days apart.

Regarding treatment: roughly 19 received Ad26.COV2.S at low or high dose, single or two shots; roughly five received placebo; per-sample allocation not given. Sample collection was performed on day 63 after the first vaccine or placebo injection. An adult of 18-55 years in Boston served as donor. What was given as vaccine was an Ad26 vector encoding Wuhan-strain SARS-CoV-2 spike. Whole-study findings and limits: The placebo group had lower spike-specific TCR breadth than the vaccine recipients did.

TCRdb's table, derived via immunoSEQ multiplex PCR, lists solely in-frame clones and lacks some. The sample records fewer than 900,000 clones, more than 70% being singletons. The TCR comes from a person aged 18 to 65 who received the Ad26.COV2.S COVID-19 vaccine or a placebo. The material was peripheral blood, obtained in a trial of Ad26.COV2.S vaccine versus placebo.

CDR3: CASGLVSWNTEAFF. As DNA, the CDR3 is TGTGCTAGTGGTTTGGTAAGTTGGAACACTGAAGCTTTCTTT. V gene TRBV12-5 combines with J gene TRBJ1-1; no firm D call. CDR1 is LGHNT and CDR2 is FRNRAP in the germline V gene. The CDR3 covers 14 residues. The ends were cut back, 0 bases at V and 1 base at J, with 6 bases in the middle.